The TCR beta chain described here comes from a study of Ad26.COV2.S vaccination and SARS-CoV-2 variants. Profiled with immunoSEQ multiplex PCR; TCRdb holds only in-frame clones, not every one. The data contain over 450,000 clones, around 89% of them singletons. The treatment denotes: 19 received Ad26.COV2.S at low or high dose, single or two shots; roughly 5 received placebo; per-sample allocation not given. Each sample was drawn 63 days after the first injection (of vaccine or placebo). As its vector, the vaccine had Ad26, which expressed Wuhan-strain SARS-CoV-2 spike. The sequence came from a person between 18 and 65 years old who received the Ad26.COV2.S COVID-19 vaccine or a placebo. Source: peripheral blood, taken in a trial of Ad26.COV2.S vaccine versus placebo.

The CDR3 reads CASKAGGVTDTQYF. The CDR3 nucleotides are TGTGCCAGCAAGGCGGGGGGGGTAACAGATACGCAGTATTTT. The chain joins TRBV11-2 to TRBJ2-3, with TRBD2 matching 9 bases. The trim removed 7 bases at V and 3 bases at J, leaving 5 bases unmatched. This CDR3 region has 14 residues. Germline V CDR1 and CDR2: SGHAT, FQNNGV.